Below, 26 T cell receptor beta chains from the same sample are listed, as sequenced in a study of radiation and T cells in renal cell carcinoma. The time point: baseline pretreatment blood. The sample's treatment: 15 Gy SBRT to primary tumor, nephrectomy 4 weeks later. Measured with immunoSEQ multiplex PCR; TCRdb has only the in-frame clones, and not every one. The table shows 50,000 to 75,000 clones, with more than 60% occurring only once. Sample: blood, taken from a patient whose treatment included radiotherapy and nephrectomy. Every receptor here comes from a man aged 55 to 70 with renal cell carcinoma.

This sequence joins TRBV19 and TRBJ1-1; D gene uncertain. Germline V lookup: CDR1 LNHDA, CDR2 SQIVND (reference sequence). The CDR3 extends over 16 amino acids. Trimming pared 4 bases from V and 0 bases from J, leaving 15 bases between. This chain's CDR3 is CASSTSPVPMNTEAFF. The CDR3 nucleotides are TGTGCCAGTAGTACCAGTCCCGTTCCTATGAACACTGAAGCTTTCTTT.

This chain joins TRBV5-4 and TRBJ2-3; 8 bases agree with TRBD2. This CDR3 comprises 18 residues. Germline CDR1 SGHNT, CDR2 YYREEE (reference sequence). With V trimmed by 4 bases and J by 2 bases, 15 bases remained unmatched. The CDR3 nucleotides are TGTGCCAGCAGCAACGACCAACTAGCGGAGCTATTCACAGATACGCAGTATTTT. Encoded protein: CASSNDQLAELFTDTQYF.

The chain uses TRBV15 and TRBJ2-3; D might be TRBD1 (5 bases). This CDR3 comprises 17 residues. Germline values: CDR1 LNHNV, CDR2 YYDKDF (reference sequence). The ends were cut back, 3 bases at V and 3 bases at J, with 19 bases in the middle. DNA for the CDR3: TGTGCCACCAGCAGGACTTCTAGTTGGGCAGGGACAGATACGCAGTATTTT. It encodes CATSRTSSWAGTDTQYF.

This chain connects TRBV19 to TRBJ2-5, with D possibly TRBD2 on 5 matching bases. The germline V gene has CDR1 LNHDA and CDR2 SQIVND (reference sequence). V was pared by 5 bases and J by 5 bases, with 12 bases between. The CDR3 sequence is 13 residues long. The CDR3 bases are TGTGCCAGTAGTTCCGGGGTGGGCGAGACCCAGTACTTC. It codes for CASSSGVGETQYF.

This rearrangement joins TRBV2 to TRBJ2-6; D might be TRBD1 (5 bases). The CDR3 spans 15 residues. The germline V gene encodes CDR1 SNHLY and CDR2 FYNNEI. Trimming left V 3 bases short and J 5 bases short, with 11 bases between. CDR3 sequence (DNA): TGTGCCAGCAGTGACCAGGGTCCACGGGCCAACGTCCTGACTTTC. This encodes CASSDQGPRANVLTF.

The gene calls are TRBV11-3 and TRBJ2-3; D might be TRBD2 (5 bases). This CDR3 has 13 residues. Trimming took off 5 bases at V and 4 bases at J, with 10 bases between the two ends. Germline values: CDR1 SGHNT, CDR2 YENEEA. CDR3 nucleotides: TGTGCCAGCAGCGAGGGTGTTGCAGATACGCAGTATTTT. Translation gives CASSEGVADTQYF.

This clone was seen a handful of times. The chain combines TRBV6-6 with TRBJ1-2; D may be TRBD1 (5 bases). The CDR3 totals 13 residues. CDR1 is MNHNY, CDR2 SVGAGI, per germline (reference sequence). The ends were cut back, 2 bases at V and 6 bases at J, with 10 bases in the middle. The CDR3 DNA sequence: TGTGCCAGCAGTTACGGGGAAGGGGATGGCTACACCTTC. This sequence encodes CASSYGEGDGYTF.

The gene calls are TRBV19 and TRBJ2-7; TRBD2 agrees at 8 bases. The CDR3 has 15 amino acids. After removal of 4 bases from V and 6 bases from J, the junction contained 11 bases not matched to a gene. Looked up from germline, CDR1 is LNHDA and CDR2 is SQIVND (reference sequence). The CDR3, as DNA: TGTGCCAGTAGTACGACTCCGGGTCTAGCGGGCGAGCAGTACTTC. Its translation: CASSTTPGLAGEQYF.

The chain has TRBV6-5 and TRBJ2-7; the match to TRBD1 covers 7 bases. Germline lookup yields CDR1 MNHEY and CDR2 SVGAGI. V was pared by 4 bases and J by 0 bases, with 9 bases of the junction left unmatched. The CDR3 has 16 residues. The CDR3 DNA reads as TGTGCCAGCAGTTCGATAGGACAGGTTAGCTCCTACGAGCAGTACTTC. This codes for CASSSIGQVSSYEQYF.

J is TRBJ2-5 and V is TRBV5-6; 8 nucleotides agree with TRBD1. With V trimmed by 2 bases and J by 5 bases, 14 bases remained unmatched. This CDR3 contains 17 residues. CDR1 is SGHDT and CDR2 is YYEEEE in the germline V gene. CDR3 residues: CASSLRRGQGAWETQYF. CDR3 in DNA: TGTGCCAGCAGCTTAAGACGGGGCCAGGGGGCTTGGGAGACCCAGTACTTC.

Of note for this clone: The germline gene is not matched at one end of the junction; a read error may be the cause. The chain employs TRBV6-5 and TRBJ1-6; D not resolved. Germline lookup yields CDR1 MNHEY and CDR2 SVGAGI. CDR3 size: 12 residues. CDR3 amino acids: CASSSFNSPLHF. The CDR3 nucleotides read TGTGCCAGCAGTTCCTTTAATTCACCCCTCCACTTT.

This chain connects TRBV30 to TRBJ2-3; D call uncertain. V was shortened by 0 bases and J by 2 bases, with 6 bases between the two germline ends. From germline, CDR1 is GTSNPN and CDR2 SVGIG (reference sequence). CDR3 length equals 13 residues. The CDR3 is CAWSVPATDTQYF. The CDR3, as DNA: TGTGCCTGGAGTGTTCCAGCCACAGATACGCAGTATTTT.

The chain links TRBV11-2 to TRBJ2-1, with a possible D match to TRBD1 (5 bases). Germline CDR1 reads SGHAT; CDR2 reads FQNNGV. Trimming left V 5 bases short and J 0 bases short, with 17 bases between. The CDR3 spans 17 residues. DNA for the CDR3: TGTGCCAGCAGCGGGGCAGGCAGGGCCCGCTCCTACAATGAGCAGTTCTTC. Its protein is CASSGAGRARSYNEQFF.

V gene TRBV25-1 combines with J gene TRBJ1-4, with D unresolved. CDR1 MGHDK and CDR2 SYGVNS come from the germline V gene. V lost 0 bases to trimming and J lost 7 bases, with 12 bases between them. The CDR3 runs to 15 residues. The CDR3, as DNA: TGTGCCAGCAGTGAATACTTGGGAGGAGGTGAAAAACTGTTTTTT. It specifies CASSEYLGGGEKLFF.

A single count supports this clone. The chain's CDR3 is CASSPDRAGETGELFF. The CDR3, as DNA: TGTGCCAGCTCACCCGACCGAGCGGGAGAAACCGGGGAGCTGTTTTTT. The V gene is TRBV18, the J gene TRBJ2-2; 8 nucleotides line up with TRBD2. With V trimmed by 3 bases and J by 5 bases, 8 bases remained unmatched. CDR1 and CDR2 from the germline V gene are KGHSH and LQKENI. The CDR3 covers 16 residues.

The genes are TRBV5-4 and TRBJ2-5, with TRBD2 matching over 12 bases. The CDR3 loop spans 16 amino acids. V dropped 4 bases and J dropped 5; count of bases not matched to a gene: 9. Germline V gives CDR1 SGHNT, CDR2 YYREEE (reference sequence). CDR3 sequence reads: CASSTLAGGFSETQYF. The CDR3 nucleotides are TGTGCCAGCAGCACCCTAGCGGGGGGGTTTTCGGAGACCCAGTACTTC.

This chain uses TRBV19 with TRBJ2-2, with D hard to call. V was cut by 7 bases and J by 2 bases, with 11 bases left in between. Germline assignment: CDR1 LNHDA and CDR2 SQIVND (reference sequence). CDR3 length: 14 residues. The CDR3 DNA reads TGTGCCAGTACGCGGCAGCCTAACACCGGGGAGCTGTTTTTT. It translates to CASTRQPNTGELFF.

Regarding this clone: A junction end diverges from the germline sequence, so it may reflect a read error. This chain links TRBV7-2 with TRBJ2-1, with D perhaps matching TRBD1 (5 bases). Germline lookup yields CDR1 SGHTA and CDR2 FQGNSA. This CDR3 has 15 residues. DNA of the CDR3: TGCGCCAGCAGCCAAGGTAGGGGCTCCTACAATGAGCAGTTCTTC. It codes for CASSQGRGSYNEQFF.

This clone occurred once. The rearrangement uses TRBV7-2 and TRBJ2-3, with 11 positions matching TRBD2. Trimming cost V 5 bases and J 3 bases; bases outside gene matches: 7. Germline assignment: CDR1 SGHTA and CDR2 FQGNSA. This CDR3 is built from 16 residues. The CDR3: CASSPGASGGTDTQYF. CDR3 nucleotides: TGTGCCAGCAGCCCGGGGGCTAGCGGGGGGACAGATACGCAGTATTTT. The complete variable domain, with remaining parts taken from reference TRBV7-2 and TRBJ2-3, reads GAGVSQSPSNKVTEKGKDVELRCDPISGHTALYWYRQSLGQGLEFLIYFQGNSAPDKSGLPSDRFSAERTGGSVSTLTIQRTQQEDSAVYLCASSPGASGGTDTQYFGPGTRLTVL.

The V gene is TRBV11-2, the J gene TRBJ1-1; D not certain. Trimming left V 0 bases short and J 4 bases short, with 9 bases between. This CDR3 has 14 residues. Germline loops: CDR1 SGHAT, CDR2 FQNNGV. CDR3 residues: CASSLEGSSTEAFF. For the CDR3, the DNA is TGTGCCAGCAGCTTAGAAGGGTCATCCACTGAAGCTTTCTTT. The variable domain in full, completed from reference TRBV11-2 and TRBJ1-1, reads EAGVAQSPRYKIIEKRQSVAFWCNPISGHATLYWYQQILGQGPKLLIQFQNNGVVDDSQLPKDRFSAERLKGVDSTLKIQPAKLEDSAVYLCASSLEGSSTEAFFGQGTRLTVV.

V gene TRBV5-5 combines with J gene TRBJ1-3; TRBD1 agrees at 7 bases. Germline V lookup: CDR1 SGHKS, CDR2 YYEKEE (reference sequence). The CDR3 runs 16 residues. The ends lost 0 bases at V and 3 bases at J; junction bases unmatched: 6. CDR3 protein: CASSLAPGTDGNTIYF. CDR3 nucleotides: TGTGCCAGCAGCTTGGCACCCGGGACAGATGGAAACACCATATATTTT.

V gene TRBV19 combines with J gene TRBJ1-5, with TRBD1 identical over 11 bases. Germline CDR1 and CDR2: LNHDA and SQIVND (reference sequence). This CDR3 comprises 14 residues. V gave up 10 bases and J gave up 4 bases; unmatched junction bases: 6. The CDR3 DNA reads TGTGCCACAGGGACAGGGGGATTGAATCAGCCCCAGCATTTT. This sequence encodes CATGTGGLNQPQHF. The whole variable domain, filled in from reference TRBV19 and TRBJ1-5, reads DGGITQSPKYLFRKEGQNVTLSCEQNLNHDAMYWYRQDPGQGLRLIYYSQIVNDFQKGDIAEGYSVSREKKESFPLTVTSAQKNPTAFYLCATGTGGLNQPQHFGDGTRLSIL.

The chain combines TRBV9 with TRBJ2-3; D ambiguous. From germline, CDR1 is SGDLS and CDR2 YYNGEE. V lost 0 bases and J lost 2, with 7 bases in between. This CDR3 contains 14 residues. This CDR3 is CASSVVHDTDTQYF. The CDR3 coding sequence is TGTGCCAGCAGCGTAGTTCACGACACAGATACGCAGTATTTT.

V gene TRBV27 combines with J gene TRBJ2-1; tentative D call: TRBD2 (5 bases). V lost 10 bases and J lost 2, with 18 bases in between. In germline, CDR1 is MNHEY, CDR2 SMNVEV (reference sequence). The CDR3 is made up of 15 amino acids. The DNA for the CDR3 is TGTGCCACCTCGAAAGGGCTAGCAGCCTACAATGAGCAGTTCTTC. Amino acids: CATSKGLAAYNEQFF.

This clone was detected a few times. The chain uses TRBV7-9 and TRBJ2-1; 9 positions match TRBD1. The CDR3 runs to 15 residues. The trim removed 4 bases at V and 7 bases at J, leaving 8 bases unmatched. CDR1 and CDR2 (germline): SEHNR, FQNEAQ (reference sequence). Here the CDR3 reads CASSSDRGRGNEQFF. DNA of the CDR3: TGTGCCAGCAGCTCAGACAGGGGGAGGGGTAATGAGCAGTTCTTC.

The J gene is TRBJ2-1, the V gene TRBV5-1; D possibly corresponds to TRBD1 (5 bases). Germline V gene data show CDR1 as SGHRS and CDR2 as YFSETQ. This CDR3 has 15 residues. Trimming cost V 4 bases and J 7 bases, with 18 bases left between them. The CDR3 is CASSPRQGPTNEQFF. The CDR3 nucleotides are TGCGCCAGCAGCCCCCGGCAGGGCCCGACTAATGAGCAGTTCTTC.